This T cell receptor beta chain was profiled in a study of blood T cell repertoires in COVID-19 (dated by TCRdb to 2018 to 2021). Background on the whole study: Collaborator samples came from the United States, Italy and Spain and covered acute and convalescent phases of COVID-19. The dataset comprised deeply sampled blood TCRbeta repertoires from subjects exposed to, actively infected with, or recovered from COVID-19. The repertoires were released in a freely available public database intended as a resource for research on the immune response to SARS-CoV-2. Where available, HLA class I and class II types were obtained from metadata supplied by the sample provider rather than from assay-based typing. Samples came from the ongoing ImmuneRACE study (first 160 participants) plus 1,254 subjects from 6 global collaborators. The prospective study material was composed of cDNA or gDNA derived from T cells, B-cell-depleted T cells, or PBMCs. A de-identified subject ID, COVID-19 status, age in years and sex were almost always included in the sample metadata.

General study outcomes and caveats: Clinical and demographic metadata were provided uncurated, with the amount varying by source and participant.

Each collaborating institution followed its own protocols to collect whole blood in K2EDTA tubes. For TCRbeta analysis, collaborators shipped samples as frozen whole blood, isolated PBMCs, or DNA extracted from either of those sample types. The immunoSEQ Assay, a bias-controlled multiplex PCR, was used to amplify TCRbeta CDR3 regions from genomic DNA. As for the authors' bioinformatics: Within the assay, amplification of reference gene primers was used to estimate how many nucleated cells each sample contained. To quantify the absolute abundance of each unique TCRbeta CDR3 rearrangement, sequence reads were collapsed and filtered. Productive Simpson clonality was computed per sample as the square root of Simpson's diversity index over productive rearrangements. Here the immuneACCESS table is served through TCRdb, limited to in-frame sequences with V and J called. Missing clones are a known gap in these copies; in checked studies unresolved V genes cover under half, and the rest lacks a known reason. V, J and clone size are those of that table, while D and trimming were read from the DNA. The sample includes approximately 61,000 clones, with around 85% observed a single time. The ten largest make up 5.5% to 7% of the sample.

On this clone: Its antigen target is currently unknown. Qualities for individual bases were not recorded, and no much larger clone is one base off.

V trim: 11 bases; J trim: 1 base; unmatched bases: 2. From the cysteine up to the phenylalanine, the CDR3 has a length of 13 residues. Only the CDR3 portion is preserved as DNA: 39 bases, with reading frame beginning at the first base. The germline V gene (reference sequence) yields LNHDA for CDR1 and SQIVND for CDR2. The clonotype comes from a woman in her 70s with acute or convalescent COVID-19. The chain uses TRBV19 and TRBJ2-6; TRBD2 fits 7 bases in the junction. The sample was peripheral blood. The CDR3 reads as follows: CAGGGSGANVLTF. DNA sequence: TGTGCCGGGGGGGGATCTGGGGCCAACGTCCTGACTTTC. Supplemented by the reference TRBV19 and TRBJ2-6 proteins around the CDR3, the complete variable domain is DGGITQSPKYLFRKEGQNVTLSCEQNLNHDAMYWYRQDPGQGLRLIYYSQIVNDFQKGDIAEGYSVSREKKESFPLTVTSAQKNPTAFYLCAGGGSGANVLTFGAGSRLTVL.